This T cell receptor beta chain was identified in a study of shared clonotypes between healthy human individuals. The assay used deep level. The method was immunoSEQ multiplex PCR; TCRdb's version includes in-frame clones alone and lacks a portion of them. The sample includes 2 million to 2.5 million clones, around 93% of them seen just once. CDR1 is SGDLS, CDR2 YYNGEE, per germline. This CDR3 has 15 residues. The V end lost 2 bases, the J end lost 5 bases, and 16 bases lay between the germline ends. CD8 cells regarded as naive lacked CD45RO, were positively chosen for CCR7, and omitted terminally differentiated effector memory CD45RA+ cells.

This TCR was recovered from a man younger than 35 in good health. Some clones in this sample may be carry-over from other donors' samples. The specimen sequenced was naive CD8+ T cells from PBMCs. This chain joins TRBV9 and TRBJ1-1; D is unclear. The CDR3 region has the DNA TGTGCCAGCAGCGTTACCCCGGGCCGGGGAACTGAAGCTTTCTTT. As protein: CASSVTPGRGTEAFF.